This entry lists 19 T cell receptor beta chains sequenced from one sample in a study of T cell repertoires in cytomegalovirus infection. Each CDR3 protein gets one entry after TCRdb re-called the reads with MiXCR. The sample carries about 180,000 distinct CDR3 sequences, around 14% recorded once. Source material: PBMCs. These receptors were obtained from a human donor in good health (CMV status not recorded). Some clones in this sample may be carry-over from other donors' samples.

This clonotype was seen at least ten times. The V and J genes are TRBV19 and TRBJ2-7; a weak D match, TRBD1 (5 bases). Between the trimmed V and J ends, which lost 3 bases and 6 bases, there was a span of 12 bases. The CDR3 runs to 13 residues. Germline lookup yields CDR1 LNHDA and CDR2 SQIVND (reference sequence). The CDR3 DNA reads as TGTGCCAGTAGTATTGCGGTAGGGGCCGAGCAGTACGTC. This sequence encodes CASSIAVGAEQYV.

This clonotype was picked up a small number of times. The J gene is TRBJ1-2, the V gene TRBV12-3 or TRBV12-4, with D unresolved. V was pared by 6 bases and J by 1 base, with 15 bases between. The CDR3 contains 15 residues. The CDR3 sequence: CASSRRRLLNYGYTF. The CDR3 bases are TGTGCCAGCAGCCGTAGACGGCTCCTTAACTATGGCTACACCTTC.

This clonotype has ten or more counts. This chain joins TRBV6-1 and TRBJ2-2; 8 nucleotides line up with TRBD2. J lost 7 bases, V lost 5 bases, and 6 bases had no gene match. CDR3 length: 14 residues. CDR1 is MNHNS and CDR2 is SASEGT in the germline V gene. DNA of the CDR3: TGTGCCAGCAGTCGGTCGGGAGGGAACGGGGAGCTGTTTTTT. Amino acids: CASSRSGGNGELFF.

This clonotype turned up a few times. The chain's CDR3 is CSAALGGRSETQYF. DNA for the CDR3: TGCAGTGCCGCCCTAGGGGGCCGGTCGGAGACCCAGTACTTC. The chain carries TRBV20-1 and TRBJ2-5, with 7 bases aligning to TRBD1. The CDR3 has 14 residues. The V gene end was trimmed by 6 bases and the J gene end by 5 bases; junction bases not matched to a gene: 12. CDR1 is DFQATT, CDR2 SNEGSKA, per germline (reference sequence).

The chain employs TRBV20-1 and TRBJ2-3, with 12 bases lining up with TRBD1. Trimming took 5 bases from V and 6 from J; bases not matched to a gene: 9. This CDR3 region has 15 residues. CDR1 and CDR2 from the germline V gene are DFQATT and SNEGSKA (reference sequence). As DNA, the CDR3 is TGCAGTGCTCCTCCGGGACAGGGGGCGCATGATACGCAGTATTTT. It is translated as CSAPPGQGAHDTQYF.

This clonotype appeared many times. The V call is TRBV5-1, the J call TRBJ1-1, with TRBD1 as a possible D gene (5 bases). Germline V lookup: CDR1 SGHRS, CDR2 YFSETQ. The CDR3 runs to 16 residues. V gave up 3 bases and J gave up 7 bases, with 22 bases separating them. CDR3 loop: CASSSVTPGPMVEAFF. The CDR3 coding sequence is TGCGCCAGCAGCTCTGTAACACCGGGACCTATGGTTGAAGCTTTCTTT.

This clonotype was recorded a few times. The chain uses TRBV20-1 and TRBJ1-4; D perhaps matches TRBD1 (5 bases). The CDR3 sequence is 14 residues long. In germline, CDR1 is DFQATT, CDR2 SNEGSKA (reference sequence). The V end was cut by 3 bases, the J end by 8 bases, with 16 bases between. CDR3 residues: CSASILQTDEKLFF. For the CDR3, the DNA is TGCAGTGCTAGCATCCTCCAGACAGACGAAAAACTGTTTTTT.

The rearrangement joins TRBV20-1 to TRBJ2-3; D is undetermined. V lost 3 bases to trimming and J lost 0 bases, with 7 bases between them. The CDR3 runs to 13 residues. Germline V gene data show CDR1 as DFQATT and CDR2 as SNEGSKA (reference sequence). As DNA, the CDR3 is TGCAGTGCTAGCCCTACTAGCACAGATACGCAGTATTTT. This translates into CSASPTSTDTQYF.

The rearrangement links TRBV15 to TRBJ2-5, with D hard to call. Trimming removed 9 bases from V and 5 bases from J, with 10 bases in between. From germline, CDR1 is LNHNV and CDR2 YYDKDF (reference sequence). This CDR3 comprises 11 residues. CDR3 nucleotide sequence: TGTGCCACGGCCCAGGAGGAGACCCAGTACTTC. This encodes CATAQEETQYF.

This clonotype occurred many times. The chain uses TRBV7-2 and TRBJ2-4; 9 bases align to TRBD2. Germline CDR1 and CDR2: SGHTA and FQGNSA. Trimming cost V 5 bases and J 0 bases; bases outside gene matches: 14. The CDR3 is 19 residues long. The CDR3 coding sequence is TGTGCCAGCAGCCCGATACGGCGGGAGGGCCTTCTAGCCAAAAACATTCAGTACTTC. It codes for CASSPIRREGLLAKNIQYF.

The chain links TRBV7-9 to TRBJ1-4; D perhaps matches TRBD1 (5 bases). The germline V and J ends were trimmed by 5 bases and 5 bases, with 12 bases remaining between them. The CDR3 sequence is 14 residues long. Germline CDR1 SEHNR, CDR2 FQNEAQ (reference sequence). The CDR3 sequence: CASSDRDGNEKLFF. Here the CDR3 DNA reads TGTGCCAGCAGCGACCGGGACGGAAATGAAAAACTGTTTTTT.

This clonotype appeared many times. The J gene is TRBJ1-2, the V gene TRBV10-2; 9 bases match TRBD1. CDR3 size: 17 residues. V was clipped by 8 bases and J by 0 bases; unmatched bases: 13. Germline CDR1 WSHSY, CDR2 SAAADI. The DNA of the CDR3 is TGCGCCAGCCGCGTCCCGGGACAGGGTCAAGCTAACTATGGCTACACCTTC. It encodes CASRVPGQGQANYGYTF.

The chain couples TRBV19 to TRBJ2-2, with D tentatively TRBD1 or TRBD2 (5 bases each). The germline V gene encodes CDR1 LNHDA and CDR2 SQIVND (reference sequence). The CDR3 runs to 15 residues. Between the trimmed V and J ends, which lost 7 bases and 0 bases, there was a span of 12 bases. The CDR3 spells CASIPLGANTGELFF. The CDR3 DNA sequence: TGTGCCAGTATCCCCCTGGGGGCGAACACCGGGGAGCTGTTTTTT.

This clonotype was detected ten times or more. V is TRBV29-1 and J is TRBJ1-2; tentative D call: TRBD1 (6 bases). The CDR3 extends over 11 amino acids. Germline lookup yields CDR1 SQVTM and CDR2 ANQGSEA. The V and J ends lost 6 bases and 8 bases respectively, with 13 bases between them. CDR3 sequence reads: CSVKQGRGYTF. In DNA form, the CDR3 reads TGCAGCGTAAAACAGGGCAGAGGCTACACCTTC.

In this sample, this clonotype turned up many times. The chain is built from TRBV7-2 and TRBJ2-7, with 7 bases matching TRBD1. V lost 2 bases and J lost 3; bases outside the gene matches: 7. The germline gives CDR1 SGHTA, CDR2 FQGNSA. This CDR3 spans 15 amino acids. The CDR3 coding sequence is TGTGCCAGCAGCTTATTAGGGACAGACATCTACGAGCAGTACTTC. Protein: CASSLLGTDIYEQYF. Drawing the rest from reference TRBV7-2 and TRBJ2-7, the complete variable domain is GAGVSQSPSNKVTEKGKDVELRCDPISGHTALYWYRQSLGQGLEFLIYFQGNSAPDKSGLPSDRFSAERTGGSVSTLTIQRTQQEDSAVYLCASSLLGTDIYEQYFGPGTRLTVT.

CDR3 loop: CASSDLQGLVYGYTF. CDR3 DNA sequence: TGTGCCAGCAGTGACCTCCAGGGCCTGGTCTATGGCTACACCTTC. The gene calls are TRBV25-1 and TRBJ1-2; tentatively, D is TRBD1 (5 bases). V dropped 3 bases and J dropped 4 bases, with 15 bases sitting between them. Germline assignment: CDR1 MGHDK and CDR2 SYGVNS. The CDR3 loop spans 15 amino acids.

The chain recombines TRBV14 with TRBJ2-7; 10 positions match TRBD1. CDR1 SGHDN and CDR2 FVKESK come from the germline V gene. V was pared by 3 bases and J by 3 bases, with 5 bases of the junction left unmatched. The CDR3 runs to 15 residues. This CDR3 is CASSQPGTGVYEQYF. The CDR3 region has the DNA TGTGCCAGCAGCCAGCCCGGGACAGGGGTCTACGAGCAGTACTTC. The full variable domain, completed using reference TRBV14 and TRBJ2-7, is EAGVTQFPSHSVIEKGQTVTLRCDPISGHDNLYWYRRVMGKEIKFLLHFVKESKQDESGMPNNRFLAERTGGTYSTLKVQPAELEDSGVYFCASSQPGTGVYEQYFGPGTRLTVT.

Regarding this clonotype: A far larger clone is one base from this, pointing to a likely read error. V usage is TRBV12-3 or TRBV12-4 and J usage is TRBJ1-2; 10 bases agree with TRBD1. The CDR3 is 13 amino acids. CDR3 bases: TGTGTCAGCAGTTTGGGACAGGGGAGAGGCTACACCTTC. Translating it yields CVSSLGQGRGYTF.

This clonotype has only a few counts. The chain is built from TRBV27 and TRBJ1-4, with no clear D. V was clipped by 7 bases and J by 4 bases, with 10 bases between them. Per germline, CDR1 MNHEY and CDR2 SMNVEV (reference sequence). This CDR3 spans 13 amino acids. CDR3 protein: CASKFRSNEKLFF. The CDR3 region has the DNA TGTGCCAGCAAGTTCCGCAGTAATGAAAAACTGTTTTTT. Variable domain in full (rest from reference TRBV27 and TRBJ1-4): EAQVTQNPRYLITVTGKKLTVTCSQNMNHEYMSWYRQDPGLGLRQIYYSMNVEVTDKGDVPEGYKVSRKEKRNFPLILESPSPNQTSLYFCASKFRSNEKLFFGSGTQLSVL.